This T cell receptor beta chain was captured by sequencing in a study of cytomegalovirus exposure and HLA in healthy donors. Study-wide context: One earlier analysis, a look at 150 million to 200 million T cells, found some 110 million unique TCR beta sequences. Broader study findings: Donors belonging to an Asian-associated ancestry cluster reportedly showed fewer N-insertions in productive TCRs than the approximately 690-donor mean, according to what a later analysis found. For most TCR beta V segments, an earlier analysis put the productive rate at about 87% or about 30% of the time.

To note about this clone: The target antigen is unknown.

V was shortened by 6 bases and J by 7 bases, with 15 bases between the two germline ends. Germline V gene data show CDR1 as MNHEY and CDR2 as SVGAGI. The length of the CDR3 is 13 residues. This PCR relied on a set of 60 Vbeta primers and 13 Jbeta primers. Per the authors' pipeline: A follow-up analysis tallied tens of millions of unique TCR beta chains, roughly 11 million shared. Libraries were prepared by immunoSEQ multiplex PCR; TCRdb keeps only in-frame clonotypes and omits some of them. The DNA gave D and trimming, while V, J and clone size come from that table. Of 150,000 to 200,000 clones in the sample, 70% to 90% were seen once.

The chain uses TRBV6-5 and TRBJ1-2, with D possibly being TRBD1 (6 bases). Material: PBMCs. The origin of this receptor is a woman aged 18-29 years in good health and CMV-seronegative. The CDR3 spells CASRLQGISGYTF. The CDR3, as DNA: TGTGCCAGCAGACTCCAGGGGATTAGTGGCTACACCTTC.